This is a list of T cell receptor beta chains from one sample in a study of glioma-infiltrating T cells after dendritic cell vaccination. Sequenced by immunoSEQ multiplex PCR; TCRdb stores in-frame clones only, minus some. This sample has around 100,000 clones, with roughly 79% found just once. This specimen was blood, taken before dendritic cell vaccination. The source of these receptors is a human donor with glioblastoma. CDR3s include the opening cysteine and the closing phenylalanine or tryptophan. The order of the fields is CDR3 length, clone size, D gene, J gene, V gene, CDR3 protein. D genes are given only for firm matches. Size is omitted from some rows. Given values are once, few, many or a class for expanded clones.

17 . . TRBJ1-4 TRBV7-2 CASSLVADRSLNEKLFF
16 . TRBD2 TRBJ2-1 TRBV27 CASSRVASGGYNEQFF
13 . . TRBJ2-5 TRBV13 CASSISRQETQYF
15 many TRBD2 TRBJ2-5 TRBV27 CASKRTSGDQETQYF
15 . TRBD1 TRBJ2-1 TRBV11-1 CASSLALQGRNEQFF
15 . TRBD2 TRBJ2-5 TRBV19 CASSTPFGGEETQYF
17 . TRBD2 TRBJ2-3 TRBV10-3 CAISEYRLAGGKDTQYF
12 . . TRBJ2-7 TRBV7-2 CASSFGSYEQYF
15 . TRBD2 TRBJ2-3 TRBV5-1 CASSSRTSGADTQYF
16 . . TRBJ2-7 TRBV4-2 CASSQGSERSSYEQYF
15 . . TRBJ1-2 TRBV4-3 CASSQVGGTGYGYTF
15 . . TRBJ2-3 TRBV4-1 CASSQAGGSTDTQYF
15 . . TRBJ1-2 TRBV4-2 CASSPTDLGDYGYTF
16 . TRBD2 TRBJ2-5 TRBV4-1 CASSQFTRTSVETQYF
14 . . TRBJ2-7 TRBV27 CASSLVAASYEQYF
14 . TRBD1 TRBJ1-1 TRBV7-9 CASSHLGGVSEAFF
16 . . TRBJ2-7 TRBV4-1 CASSQTSRTGIGEQYF
14 . TRBD1 TRBJ2-7 TRBV6-5 CASSPGTEAYEQYF
14 . TRBD1 TRBJ1-2 TRBV7-2 CASTRQGGGYGYTF